The 11 T cell receptor beta chains below all came from one sample that was sequenced in a study of blood T cell repertoires in COVID-19. Sequenced by immunoSEQ multiplex PCR; TCRdb stores in-frame clones only, minus some. The sample records about 100,000 clones, nearly 90% being singletons. The specimen sequenced was peripheral blood. These TCRs come from a woman aged 60-75 years with acute or convalescent COVID-19.

In this sample, this clone turned up a few times. The rearrangement joins TRBV19 to TRBJ2-5; 8 nucleotides match TRBD2. Losses at the gene ends were 9 bases for V and 2 bases for J; bases not matched to a gene: 14. The CDR3 covers 16 residues. CDR1 is LNHDA, CDR2 SQIVND, per germline (reference sequence). The CDR3 sequence is CASRNKAGALQETQYF. CDR3 coding DNA: TGTGCCAGCCGTAACAAAGCGGGAGCGCTACAAGAGACCCAGTACTTC.

The rearrangement links TRBV29-1 to TRBJ2-5, with 13 bases fitting TRBD2. V dropped 3 bases and J dropped 1; count of bases not matched to a gene: 8. Germline values: CDR1 SQVTM, CDR2 ANQGSEA. The CDR3 is made up of 17 amino acids. CDR3 amino acids: CSVDRSGLAGAQETQYF. The DNA for the CDR3 is TGCAGCGTTGATAGATCCGGACTAGCGGGAGCCCAAGAGACCCAGTACTTC.

The chain has TRBV7-3 and TRBJ2-2; 7 bases fit TRBD2. Trimming cost V 4 bases and J 1 base; bases outside gene matches: 0. The CDR3 runs 14 residues. CDR1 SGHTA and CDR2 FQGTGA come from the germline V gene. CDR3 DNA sequence: TGTGCCAGCAGCTCTAGCGGGAACACCGGGGAGCTGTTTTTT. Translation gives CASSSSGNTGELFF. The entire variable domain, with the rest obtained from reference TRBV7-3 and TRBJ2-2, is as follows: GAGVSQTPSNKVTEKGKYVELRCDPISGHTALYWYRQSLGQGPEFLIYFQGTGAADDSGLPNDRFFAVRPEGSVSTLKIQRTERGDSAVYLCASSSSGNTGELFFGEGSRLTVL.

The CDR3 reads CASSDNREYGNQPQHF. CDR3 in DNA: TGTGCCAGCAGTGACAACAGGGAATATGGCAATCAGCCCCAGCATTTT. The genes are TRBV28 and TRBJ1-5; possibly TRBD1 for D (6 bases). The CDR3 covers 16 residues. Germline-derived CDR1 and CDR2 are MDHEN and SYDVKM. Trimming removed 5 bases from V and 2 bases from J, with 16 bases in between.

This chain joins TRBV5-6 and TRBJ2-2; D possibly corresponds to TRBD2 (5 bases). This CDR3 region has 12 residues. Germline CDR1 and CDR2: SGHDT and YYEEEE. V lost 5 bases to trimming and J lost 7 bases, with 9 bases between them. CDR3 bases: TGTGCCAGCAGTTGGCGGGTCGGGGAGCTGTTTTTT. Translation: CASSWRVGELFF.

The chain joins TRBV19 to TRBJ2-3; 15 bases fit TRBD2. The CDR3 extends over 18 amino acids. V was clipped by 5 bases and J by 4 bases; unmatched bases: 10. Per germline, CDR1 LNHDA and CDR2 SQIVND (reference sequence). The CDR3 DNA is TGTGCCAGTAGTCTCAGGCACGGACTAGCGGGGGGGGCAGATACGCAGTATTTT. Its translation is CASSLRHGLAGGADTQYF. Full variable domain (outside the CDR3, taken from reference TRBV19 and TRBJ2-3): DGGITQSPKYLFRKEGQNVTLSCEQNLNHDAMYWYRQDPGQGLRLIYYSQIVNDFQKGDIAEGYSVSREKKESFPLTVTSAQKNPTAFYLCASSLRHGLAGGADTQYFGPGTRLTVL.

This clone was seen only a few times. This chain connects TRBV18 to TRBJ1-5; maybe TRBD1 (6 bases). The CDR3 spans 14 residues. Germline CDR1 is KGHSH and CDR2 is LQKENI. V gave up 8 bases and J gave up 2 bases, with 13 bases separating them. CDR3 nucleotides: TGTGCCAGCACCCCGGGGGGCGGCAATCAGCCCCAGCATTTT. It translates to CASTPGGGNQPQHF.

Concerning this clone itself: Different DNA sequences within this sample yield the same CDR3. The J gene is TRBJ1-2, the V gene TRBV10-3, with TRBD1 identical over 7 bases. Germline lookup yields CDR1 ENHRY and CDR2 SYGVKD. V was clipped by 5 bases and J by 3 bases; unmatched bases: 3. CDR3 size: 13 residues. CDR3 sequence (DNA): TGTGCCATCAGTCGACAGGGTGACTATGGCTACACCTTC. Translation gives CAISRQGDYGYTF.

V is TRBV19 and J is TRBJ1-5; the match to TRBD1 covers 10 bases. The V gene end was trimmed by 6 bases and the J gene end by 4 bases; junction bases not matched to a gene: 12. Germline CDR1 and CDR2: LNHDA and SQIVND (reference sequence). This CDR3 spans 17 amino acids. The CDR3 DNA reads as TGTGCCAGTAGCGCCGGGACAGGGGTCCGAGGGAATCAGCCCCAGCATTTT. Its translation is CASSAGTGVRGNQPQHF.

V and J are TRBV4-2 and TRBJ2-2; TRBD1 is a possible D gene (5 bases). Trimming removed 0 bases from V and 4 bases from J, with 15 bases in between. Germline V gene lookup returns CDR1 LGHNA and CDR2 YNFKEQ. This CDR3 has 17 residues. CDR3 in amino acids: CASSQEGLGRGTGELFF. DNA of the CDR3: TGTGCCAGCAGCCAAGAGGGGCTCGGACGAGGCACCGGGGAGCTGTTTTTT.

The table lists this clone with a few counts. This chain joins TRBV10-1 and TRBJ2-1, with 7 bases aligning to TRBD2. Germline V lookup: CDR1 WNHNN, CDR2 SYGVQD (reference sequence). The junction had 5 bases not matched to a gene; V was cut back by 8 bases and J by 4 bases. The CDR3 loop spans 13 amino acids. For the CDR3, the DNA is TGCGCCAGCTCCGCGGGAGCATACAATGAGCAGTTCTTC. This sequence encodes CASSAGAYNEQFF.